The 17 T cell receptor beta chains below were found in one sample sequenced in a study of shared clonotypes between healthy human individuals (dated by TCRdb to the early 2020s). Receptors were amplified or captured by the immunoSEQ multiplex PCR assay. Here the immuneACCESS table is served through TCRdb, limited to in-frame sequences with V and J called. Missing clones are a known gap in these copies; in checked studies unresolved V genes cover under half, and the rest lacks a known reason. A total of about 1 million clones appear in this sample, about 75% of them only once. The top ten hold roughly 1.4% of the sample. Material for sequencing was memory CD4+ T cells sorted from blood. Explained via the paper, the cell subset or site label denotes: CD45RA-negative fraction. The source is a young man in good health.

This rearrangement joins TRBV11-3 to TRBJ2-4, with 9 bases aligning to TRBD1. CDR3 length equals 13 residues. The germline V gene encodes CDR1 SGHNT and CDR2 YENEEA. Trimming took 4 bases from V and 11 from J; bases not matched to a gene: 6. DNA of the CDR3: TGTGCCAGCAGCTCGGGACAGGGAGGCGTTCAGTACTTC. It is translated as CASSSGQGGVQYF. The full variable domain, with the rest looked up from reference TRBV11-3 and TRBJ2-4, is EAGVVQSPRYKIIEKKQPVAFWCNPISGHNTLYWYLQNLGQGPELLIRYENEEAVDDSQLPKDRFSAERLKGVDSTLKIQPAELGDSAVYLCASSSGQGGVQYFGAGTRLSVL.

At least ten counts were recorded for this clone. The CDR3 loop reads CASSITGTAGNTIYF. CDR3 coding DNA: TGTGCCAGTAGTATAACCGGGACAGCTGGAAACACCATATATTTT. The chain links TRBV19 to TRBJ1-3, with TRBD1 matching over 7 bases. This CDR3 is built from 15 residues. Germline CDR1 and CDR2: LNHDA and SQIVND (reference sequence). Losses at the gene ends were 2 bases for V and 2 bases for J; bases not matched to a gene: 3.

The count of this clone is one. This chain links TRBV6-6 with TRBJ2-7; TRBD2 matches at 7 bases. Trimming at V came to 5 bases and at J to 3 bases, leaving 4 bases not matched to a gene. Per the germline V gene, CDR1 is MNHNY and CDR2 is SVGAGI (reference sequence). This CDR3 has 13 residues. CDR3 residues: CASSLGTNYEQYF. The CDR3, as DNA: TGTGCCAGCAGTCTCGGGACTAACTACGAGCAGTACTTC.

The rearrangement joins TRBV27 to TRBJ2-7, with TRBD1 as a possible D gene (7 bases). CDR1 is MNHEY, CDR2 SMNVEV, per germline (reference sequence). V was clipped by 6 bases and J by 2 bases, with 17 bases between them. This CDR3 spans 15 amino acids. DNA for the CDR3: TGTGCCAGCAGCCGGGGGACAGCTTATACCTACGAGCAGTACTTC. The encoded protein is CASSRGTAYTYEQYF.

The chain combines TRBV23-1 with TRBJ1-2; 7 nucleotides line up with TRBD1. TRBV23-1 is assigned to the ORF class and has an uncertain function. J lost 8 bases, V lost 6 bases, and 6 bases had no gene match. The length of the CDR3 is 12 residues. The CDR3 coding sequence is TGCGCCAGCAGAAAAACAGGGGCCGGCTACACCTTC. Translation gives CASRKTGAGYTF.

V and J are TRBV15 and TRBJ2-7; a possible D gene is TRBD2 (6 bases). The V and J ends lost 1 base and 5 bases respectively, with 6 bases between them. The CDR3 has 12 amino acids. Germline V gives CDR1 LNHNV, CDR2 YYDKDF (reference sequence). CDR3 residues: CATSRGRDEQYF. The CDR3 DNA sequence: TGTGCCACCAGCAGAGGGAGGGACGAGCAGTACTTC.

This rearrangement joins TRBV7-2 to TRBJ2-1, with 8 positions matching TRBD1. The length of the CDR3 is 17 residues. CDR1 is SGHTA, CDR2 FQGNSA, per germline. The J segment lost 4 bases and the V segment lost 0 bases, leaving 8 bases of the junction unmatched. CDR3 sequence reads: CASSLASQGAGYNEQFF. The CDR3 DNA is TGTGCCAGCAGCTTAGCGTCGCAGGGGGCGGGATACAATGAGCAGTTCTTC.

V usage is TRBV5-1 and J usage is TRBJ2-1; D uncertain. V was shortened by 5 bases and J by 3 bases, with 6 bases between the two germline ends. The CDR3 is made up of 12 amino acids. Germline lookup yields CDR1 SGHRS and CDR2 YFSETQ. CDR3 DNA sequence: TGCGCCAGCAGGACGGACTACAATGAGCAGTTCTTC. Its protein product is CASRTDYNEQFF.

V usage is TRBV2 and J usage is TRBJ2-7, with 9 bases lining up with TRBD2. Per the germline V gene, CDR1 is SNHLY and CDR2 is FYNNEI. The CDR3 consists of 14 residues. Trimming took 6 bases from V and 0 from J; bases not matched to a gene: 3. For the CDR3, the DNA is TGTGCCAGCAGGACTAGCGGAAGCTCCTACGAGCAGTACTTC. This translates into CASRTSGSSYEQYF.

The chain couples TRBV28 to TRBJ1-4; no clear D gene. Trimming took off 8 bases at V and 4 bases at J, with 20 bases between the two ends. CDR3 length: 16 residues. The germline CDR1 and CDR2 sequences are MDHEN and SYDVKM. The DNA of the CDR3 is TGTGCCAGCGGCCAAACCCTCAGGCTGATTAATGAAAAACTGTTTTTT. This translates into CASGQTLRLINEKLFF.

This clone was detected only once. The rearrangement links TRBV7-2 to TRBJ2-3; D gene unclear. V gave up 5 bases and J gave up 5 bases, with 14 bases separating them. Germline V gives CDR1 SGHTA, CDR2 FQGNSA. This CDR3 spans 14 amino acids. CDR3 nucleotides: TGTGCCAGCAGCCCCATGTTCTCGGGAGATACGCAGTATTTT. Its translation is CASSPMFSGDTQYF.

This CDR3 is CATTRSDTQYF. The CDR3 nucleotides read TGTGCCACAACGCGGTCGGATACGCAGTATTTT. The rearrangement uses TRBV6-8 and TRBJ2-3; D is unresolved. Germline V lookup: CDR1 MNHGY, CDR2 SAAAGT. The CDR3 runs 11 residues. Trimming shortened V by 10 bases and J by 6 bases, and 11 bases separated the two germline ends.

The gene calls are TRBV5-1 and TRBJ2-5; TRBD1 matches 8 bases. The germline gives CDR1 SGHRS, CDR2 YFSETQ. V lost 4 bases and J lost 5; bases outside the gene matches: 7. This CDR3 has 14 amino acids. CDR3 in amino acids: CASSTPDRAETQYF. CDR3 nucleotides: TGCGCCAGCAGCACGCCGGACAGGGCGGAGACCCAGTACTTC.

This chain connects TRBV4-1 to TRBJ2-5, with D perhaps TRBD1 (6 bases). The J call may be in error: the DNA end matches TRBJ2-7 better. The length of the CDR3 is 15 residues. Germline CDR1 reads MGHRA; CDR2 reads YSYEKL. CDR3 DNA: TGCGCCAGCAGCCCCACTATGGCCCGAGGGGGCGAGCAGTACTTC. It is translated as CASSPTMARGGEQYF.

The chain links TRBV6-5 to TRBJ1-2; no reliable D call. The CDR3 sequence is 14 residues long. Germline CDR1 and CDR2: MNHEY and SVGAGI. The V and J ends lost 0 bases and 4 bases respectively, with 9 bases between them. Here the CDR3 reads CASSYSRLGYGYTF. For the CDR3, the DNA is TGTGCCAGCAGTTACTCGAGGTTGGGCTATGGCTACACCTTC.

This sequence joins TRBV2 and TRBJ2-5, with a weak D call TRBD1 (5 bases). The V gene lost 7 bases and the J gene lost 2 bases, with 11 bases spanning the gap. Per germline, CDR1 SNHLY and CDR2 FYNNEI. There are 13 residues in the CDR3. The CDR3 protein is CASTRDQQETQYF. CDR3 sequence (DNA): TGTGCCAGCACCAGGGATCAGCAAGAGACCCAGTACTTC.

A single count supports this clone. V and J are TRBV15 and TRBJ2-7; tentative D call: TRBD2 (5 bases). The germline V gene encodes CDR1 LNHNV and CDR2 YYDKDF (reference sequence). V was trimmed by 3 bases and J by 5 bases, leaving 17 bases between them. CDR3 length: 15 amino acids. CDR3 nucleotide sequence: TGTGCCACCAGCAGGGCCGGGGAGATGGAGGACGAGCAGTACTTC. It encodes CATSRAGEMEDEQYF.